This TCR beta chain was sequenced for a study of T cell repertoires in cytomegalovirus infection. Trimming took 3 bases from V and 4 from J; bases not matched to a gene: 6. The CDR3 covers 16 residues. Per the germline V gene, CDR1 is MNHNS and CDR2 is SASEGT. TCRdb passed the reads through MiXCR, listing each CDR3 protein once. The data show hundreds of thousands of distinct CDR3 sequences, with 32% seen just once and 9.5% to 15% held by the top ten. This clonotype was seen a few times. The antigen is unknown. V usage is TRBV6-1 and J usage is TRBJ2-2, with 9 bases lining up with TRBD2. The TCR originated in a human donor in good health (CMV status not recorded). Some clones in this sample may be carry-over from other donors' samples. The sample consisted of cultured CD8+ T cells from PBMCs, taken from culture after CMV antigen stimulation. This CDR3 reads CASSESSGETTGELFF. CDR3 in DNA: TGTGCCAGCAGTGAGTCTAGCGGGGAAACCACCGGGGAGCTGTTTTTT.